This is a list of T cell receptor beta chains from one sample in a study of cytomegalovirus exposure and HLA in healthy donors. Assay used: immunoSEQ multiplex PCR; TCRdb lists only in-frame clones, some missing. The table has 65,000 to 90,000 clones, 60% to 75% seen once; the top ten hold 15% to 20%. Sequenced sample: PBMCs. These receptors were obtained from a woman in her forties in good health and CMV-seropositive. Each CDR3 is given with its conserved first and last residue. A D gene is named only where the DNA matches it firmly. Expanded clones are given a class, and other clones once, few, many or no size at all.

D | J | V | size | DNA | CDR3
- | TRBJ1-5 | TRBV6-1 | few | TGTGCCAGCAGTGTTTCGACAGTACCGAATCAGCCCCAGCATTTT | CASSVSTVPNQPQHF
TRBD1 | TRBJ2-2 | TRBV6-5 | once | TGTGCCAGCAGCCACGACAGGGGCGGCACCGGGGAGCTGTTTTTT | CASSHDRGGTGELFF
TRBD1 | TRBJ1-3 | TRBV9 | - | TGTGCCAGCAGCGTGAGAGGGGACAGCCTAACTGGAAACACCATATATTTT | CASSVRGDSLTGNTIYF
TRBD1 | TRBJ1-5 | TRBV5-1 | - | TGCGCCAGCAGCTTACAGGGGAATCAGCCCCAGCATTTT | CASSLQGNQPQHF
TRBD1 | TRBJ1-1 | TRBV7-2 | - | TGTGCCAGTAGACCGACAGGGTTGGGCACTGAAGCTTTCTTT | CASRPTGLGTEAFF
- | TRBJ1-2 | TRBV6-6 | - | TGTGCCAGCAGTTACGGGGCGGAGAGCTATGGCTACACCTTC | CASSYGAESYGYTF
TRBD1 | TRBJ1-2 | TRBV9 | - | TGTGCCAGCAGCCCCCGCCTGGGGACAGGCTACTATGGCTACACCTTC | CASSPRLGTGYYGYTF
- | TRBJ1-1 | TRBV7-8 | - | TGTGCCAGCAGCTTAGCGGTGGCCAGGGTGTCCACTGAAGCTTTCTTT | CASSLAVARVSTEAFF
- | TRBJ2-3 | TRBV11-2 | - | TGTGCCAGCAGCTTAGGTGATACCGGTACGCAGTATTTT | CASSLGDTGTQYF
TRBD1 | TRBJ2-2 | TRBV5-1 | - | TGCGCCAGCAGCTTGGCCGGGACAGGGAACACCGGGGAGCTGTTTTTT | CASSLAGTGNTGELFF
TRBD1 | TRBJ2-2 | TRBV5-1 | few | TGCGCCAGCAGTCCACAGGGGGCGGACACCGGGGAGCTGTTTTTT | CASSPQGADTGELFF
- | TRBJ2-7 | TRBV27 | - | TGTGCCAGCACTACGGGACACCTCTACGAGCAGTACTTC | CASTTGHLYEQYF
- | TRBJ2-7 | TRBV25-1 | - | TGTGCCAGCAGTGGGCCGACATCGACCTACGAGCAGTACTTC | CASSGPTSTYEQYF
- | TRBJ1-3 | TRBV11-3 | - | TGTGCCAGCAGCTTAGCAACAGATTGCAAAAACACCATATATTTT | CASSLATDCKNTIYF
TRBD2 | TRBJ2-3 | TRBV7-2 | - | TGTGCCAGCAGCTTGGGGACTAGCGGATCAGATACGCAGTATTTT | CASSLGTSGSDTQYF
- | TRBJ1-2 | TRBV28 | once | TGTGCCAGCAGTTCCCGGGGGGGAGGTAACTATGGCTACACCTTC | CASSSRGGGNYGYTF
TRBD1 | TRBJ2-7 | TRBV7-2 | - | TGTGCCAGCAGCCCCCGACAGGGAGAGGCCACTCAGCAGTACTTC | CASSPRQGEATQQYF
TRBD2 | TRBJ2-1 | TRBV7-2 | - | TGTGCCAGCAAGAGCGGGGGGAACAATGAGCAGTTCTTC | CASKSGGNNEQFF